These 5 T cell receptor beta chains were sequenced from one sample in a study of blood T cells in healthy people across ages. Primers used in a second PCR of roughly 6 to 12 cycles were a sample-barcoded 5' primer and a J-beta primer mix. TCRdb recomputed calls from the 5' RACE reads with MiXCR, one row per CDR3 protein. The sample shows 1.5 million to 2 million distinct CDR3 sequences, 28% of them seen only once. The sequenced sample was blood. Every receptor here comes from a woman in her twenties or thirties in good health.

The chain combines TRBV4-3 with TRBJ1-1, with TRBD1 as a possible D gene (5 bases). CDR3 size: 15 residues. V lost 0 bases, J lost 0 bases, and 8 bases lay in between. Germline V gene data show CDR1 as LGHNA and CDR2 as YSLEER. CDR3 loop: CASSQDPGLNTEAFF. CDR3 sequence (DNA): TGCGCCAGCAGCCAAGACCCAGGGTTGAACACTGAAGCTTTCTTT.

This clonotype was found a few times. The chain uses TRBV2 and TRBJ1-1; possible D gene TRBD1, 5 bases. Per the germline V gene, CDR1 is SNHLY and CDR2 is FYNNEI. The CDR3 totals 12 residues. The germline V and J ends were trimmed by 10 bases and 1 base, with 10 bases remaining between them. The CDR3, as DNA: TGTGCCACCGGGACCACGAACACTGAAGCTTTCTTT. Its translation is CATGTTNTEAFF.

The chain couples TRBV5-4 to TRBJ1-2, with a tentative D call TRBD1 (6 bases). This CDR3 is built from 15 residues. Trimming removed 3 bases from V and 6 bases from J, with 18 bases in between. Germline CDR1 and CDR2: SGHNT and YYREEE (reference sequence). CDR3 region: CASSYTGLADHGYTF. Written as DNA, the CDR3 is TGTGCCAGCAGCTACACAGGGTTAGCGGACCATGGCTACACCTTC.

This clonotype has a count of ten or more. V usage is TRBV5-6 and J usage is TRBJ2-1; unclear D gene. Germline-derived CDR1 and CDR2 are SGHDT and YYEEEE. Trimming removed 4 bases from V and 7 bases from J, with 12 bases in between. The CDR3 contains 13 residues. CDR3 region: CASSLSRENEQFF. The CDR3 DNA follows: TGTGCCAGCAGCCTCTCCCGCGAGAATGAGCAGTTCTTC.

This chain connects TRBV11-2 to TRBJ1-2; the D gene is possibly TRBD1 (5 bases). From germline, CDR1 is SGHAT and CDR2 FQNNGV. With 3 bases removed from V and 3 bases from J, the gap between germline ends came to 17 bases. CDR3 length: 16 residues. The DNA for the CDR3 is TGTGCCAGCAGCTTGCACAAAGTAGGGGCGGACTATGGCTACACCTTC. Protein sequence: CASSLHKVGADYGYTF.